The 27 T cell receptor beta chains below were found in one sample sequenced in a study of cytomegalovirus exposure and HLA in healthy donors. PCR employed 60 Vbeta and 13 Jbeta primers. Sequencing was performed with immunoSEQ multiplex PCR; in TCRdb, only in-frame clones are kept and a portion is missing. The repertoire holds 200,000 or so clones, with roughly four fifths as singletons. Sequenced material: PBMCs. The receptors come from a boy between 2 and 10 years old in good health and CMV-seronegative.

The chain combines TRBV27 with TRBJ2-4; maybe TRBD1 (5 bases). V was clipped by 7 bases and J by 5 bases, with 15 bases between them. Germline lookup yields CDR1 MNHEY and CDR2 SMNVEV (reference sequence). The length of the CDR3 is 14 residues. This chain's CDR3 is CASIKGDFQNIQYF. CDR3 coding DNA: TGTGCCAGCATTAAAGGGGATTTCCAAAACATTCAGTACTTC.

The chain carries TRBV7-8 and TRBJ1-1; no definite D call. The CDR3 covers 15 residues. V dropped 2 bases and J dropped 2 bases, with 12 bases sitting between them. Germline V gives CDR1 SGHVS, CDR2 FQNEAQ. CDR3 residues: CASSLRPGLNTEAFF. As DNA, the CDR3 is TGTGCCAGCAGCTTACGTCCCGGGTTAAACACTGAAGCTTTCTTT.

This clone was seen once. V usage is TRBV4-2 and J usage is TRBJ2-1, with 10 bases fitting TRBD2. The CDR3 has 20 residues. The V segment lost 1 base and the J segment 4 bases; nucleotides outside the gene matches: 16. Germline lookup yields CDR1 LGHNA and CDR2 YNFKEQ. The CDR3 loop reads CASSQVSGGPLHGTYNEQFF. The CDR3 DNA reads TGTGCCAGCAGCCAAGTTAGCGGGGGGCCACTACATGGGACATACAATGAGCAGTTCTTC.

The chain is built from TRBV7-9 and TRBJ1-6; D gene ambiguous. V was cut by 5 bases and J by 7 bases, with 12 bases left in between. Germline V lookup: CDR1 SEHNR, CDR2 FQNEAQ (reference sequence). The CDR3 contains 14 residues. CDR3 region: CASSPPTRNSPLHF. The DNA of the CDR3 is TGTGCCAGCAGCCCCCCCACCCGGAATTCACCCCTCCACTTT.

Written as DNA, the CDR3 is TGTGCCACCAGCAGAGATCTTCTAAGCAACACTGAAGCTTTCTTT. It translates to CATSRDLLSNTEAFF. The V call is TRBV15, the J call TRBJ1-1; D remains unclear. CDR1 is LNHNV, CDR2 YYDKDF, per germline (reference sequence). Trimming shortened V by 0 bases and J by 2 bases, and 10 bases separated the two germline ends. This CDR3 contains 15 residues.

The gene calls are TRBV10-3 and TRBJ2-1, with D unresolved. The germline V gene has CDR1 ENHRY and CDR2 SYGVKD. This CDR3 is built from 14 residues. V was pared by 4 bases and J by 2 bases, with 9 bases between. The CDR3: CAISVKSPYNEQFF. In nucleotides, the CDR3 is TGTGCCATCAGTGTGAAGAGCCCCTACAATGAGCAGTTCTTC.

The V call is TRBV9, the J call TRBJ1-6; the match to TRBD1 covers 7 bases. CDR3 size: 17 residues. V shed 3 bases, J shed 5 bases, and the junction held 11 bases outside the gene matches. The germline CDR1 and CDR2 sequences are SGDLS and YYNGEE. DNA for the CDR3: TGTGCCAGCAGCGCTTCTTTCGGGACAGATAATAATTCACCCCTCCACTTT. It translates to CASSASFGTDNNSPLHF.

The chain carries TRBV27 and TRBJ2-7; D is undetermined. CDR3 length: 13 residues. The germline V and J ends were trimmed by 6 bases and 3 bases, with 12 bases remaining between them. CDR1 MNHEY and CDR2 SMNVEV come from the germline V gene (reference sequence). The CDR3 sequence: CASSRGRLYEQYF. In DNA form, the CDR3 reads TGTGCCAGCAGCCGTGGGCGTCTCTACGAGCAGTACTTC.

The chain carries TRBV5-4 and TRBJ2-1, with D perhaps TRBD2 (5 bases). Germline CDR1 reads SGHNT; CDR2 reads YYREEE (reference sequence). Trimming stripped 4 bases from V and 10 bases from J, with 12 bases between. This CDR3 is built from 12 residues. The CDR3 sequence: CASSPEGGEQFF. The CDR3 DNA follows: TGTGCCAGCAGCCCCGAGGGCGGGGAGCAGTTCTTC.

The CDR3 reads CASSLKGSTDTQYF. For the CDR3, the DNA is TGTGCCAGCAGCTTAAAGGGGAGCACAGATACGCAGTATTTT. The chain employs TRBV7-8 and TRBJ2-3; maybe TRBD1 (5 bases). From germline, CDR1 is SGHVS and CDR2 FQNEAQ. V lost 2 bases, J lost 0 bases, and 6 bases lay in between. CDR3 length: 14 residues.

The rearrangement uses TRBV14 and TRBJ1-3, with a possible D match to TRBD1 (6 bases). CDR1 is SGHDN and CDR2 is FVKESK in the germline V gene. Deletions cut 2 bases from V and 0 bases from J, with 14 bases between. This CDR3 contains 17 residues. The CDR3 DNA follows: TGTGCCAGCAGCCAAAGGGGGATCAGGACCTCTGGAAACACCATATATTTT. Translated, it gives CASSQRGIRTSGNTIYF.

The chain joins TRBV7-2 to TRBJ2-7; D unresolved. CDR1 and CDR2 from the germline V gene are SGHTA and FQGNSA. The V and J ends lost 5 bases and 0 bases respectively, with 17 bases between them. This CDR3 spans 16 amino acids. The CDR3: CASSPLWSSSSYEQYF. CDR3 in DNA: TGTGCCAGCAGCCCATTATGGTCCTCCAGCTCCTACGAGCAGTACTTC.

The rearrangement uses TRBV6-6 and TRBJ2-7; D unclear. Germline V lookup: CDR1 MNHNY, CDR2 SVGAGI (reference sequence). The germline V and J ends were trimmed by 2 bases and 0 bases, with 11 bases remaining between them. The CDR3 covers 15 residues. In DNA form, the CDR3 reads TGTGCCAGCAGTTACAGTTCGGGTCGCTCCTACGAGCAGTACTTC. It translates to CASSYSSGRSYEQYF.

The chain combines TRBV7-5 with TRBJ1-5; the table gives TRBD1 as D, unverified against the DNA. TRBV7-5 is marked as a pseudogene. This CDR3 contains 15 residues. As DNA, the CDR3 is TGTGCCAGAAGCTTCGGACAGGGTGGCAATCAGCCCCAGCATTTT. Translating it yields CARSFGQGGNQPQHF.

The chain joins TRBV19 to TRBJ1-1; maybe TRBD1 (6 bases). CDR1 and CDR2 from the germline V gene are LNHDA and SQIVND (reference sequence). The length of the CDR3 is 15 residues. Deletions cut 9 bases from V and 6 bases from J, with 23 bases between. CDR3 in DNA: TGTGCCAGAAGTGATTCCAGGGGAGAAGGATCTGAAGCTTTCTTT. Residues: CARSDSRGEGSEAFF.

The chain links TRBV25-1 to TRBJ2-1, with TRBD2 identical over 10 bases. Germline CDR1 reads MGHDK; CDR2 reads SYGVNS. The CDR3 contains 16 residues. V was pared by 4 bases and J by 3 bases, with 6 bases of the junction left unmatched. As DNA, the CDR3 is TGTGCCAGCAGTGGTTATAGCGGGGGGAACTACAATGAGCAGTTCTTC. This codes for CASSGYSGGNYNEQFF.

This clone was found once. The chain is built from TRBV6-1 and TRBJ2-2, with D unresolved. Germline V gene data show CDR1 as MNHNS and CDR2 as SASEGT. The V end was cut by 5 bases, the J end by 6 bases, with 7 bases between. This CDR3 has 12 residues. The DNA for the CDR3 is TGTGCCAGCAGTCTATTCTCCGGGGAGCTGTTTTTT. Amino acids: CASSLFSGELFF.

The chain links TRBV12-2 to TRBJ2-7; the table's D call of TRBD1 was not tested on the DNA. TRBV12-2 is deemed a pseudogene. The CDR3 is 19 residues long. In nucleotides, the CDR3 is TGTGCAAGTCGCTTAGCGCTACCCGGCCGGGACAGAAGATCCTACGAGCAGTACTTC. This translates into CASRLALPGRDRRSYEQYF.

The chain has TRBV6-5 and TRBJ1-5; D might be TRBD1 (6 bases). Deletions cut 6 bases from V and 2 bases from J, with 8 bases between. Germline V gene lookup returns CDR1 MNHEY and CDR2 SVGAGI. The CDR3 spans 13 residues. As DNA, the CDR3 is TGTGCCAGCAGCTGGGGGCGCAATCAGCCCCAGCATTTT. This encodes CASSWGRNQPQHF.

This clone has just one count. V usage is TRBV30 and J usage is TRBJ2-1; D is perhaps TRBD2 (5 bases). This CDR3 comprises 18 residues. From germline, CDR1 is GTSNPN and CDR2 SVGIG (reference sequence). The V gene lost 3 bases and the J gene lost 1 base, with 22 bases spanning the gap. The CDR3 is CAWRHPGFAQLSYNEQFF. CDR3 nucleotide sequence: TGTGCCTGGAGACACCCGGGGTTTGCGCAACTTTCCTACAATGAGCAGTTCTTC.

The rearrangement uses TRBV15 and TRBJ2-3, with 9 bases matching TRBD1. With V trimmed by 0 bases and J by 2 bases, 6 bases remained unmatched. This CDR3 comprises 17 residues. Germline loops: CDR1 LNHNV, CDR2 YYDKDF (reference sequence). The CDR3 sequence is CATSRDLGTGYTDTQYF. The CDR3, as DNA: TGTGCCACCAGCAGAGATTTAGGGACAGGGTACACAGATACGCAGTATTTT.

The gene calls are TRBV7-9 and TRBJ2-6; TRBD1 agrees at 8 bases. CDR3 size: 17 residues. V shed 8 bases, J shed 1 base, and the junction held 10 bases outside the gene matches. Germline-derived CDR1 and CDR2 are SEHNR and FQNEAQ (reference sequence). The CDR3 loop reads CASLGGTGISGANVLTF. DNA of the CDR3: TGTGCCAGCCTAGGGGGGACAGGCATATCTGGGGCCAACGTCCTGACTTTC.

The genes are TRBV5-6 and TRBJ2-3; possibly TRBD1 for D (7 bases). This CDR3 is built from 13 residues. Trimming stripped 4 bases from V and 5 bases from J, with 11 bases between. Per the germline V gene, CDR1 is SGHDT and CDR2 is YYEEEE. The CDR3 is CASSAQGGDTQYF. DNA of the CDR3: TGTGCCAGCAGCGCTCAGGGGGGAGATACGCAGTATTTT.

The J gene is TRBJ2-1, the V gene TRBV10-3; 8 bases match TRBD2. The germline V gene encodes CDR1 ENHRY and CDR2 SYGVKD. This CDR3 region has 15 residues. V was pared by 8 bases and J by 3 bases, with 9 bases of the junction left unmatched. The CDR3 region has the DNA TGTGCCATCCTCCCGGGGGGGGGACTCTACAATGAGCAGTTCTTC. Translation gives CAILPGGGLYNEQFF.

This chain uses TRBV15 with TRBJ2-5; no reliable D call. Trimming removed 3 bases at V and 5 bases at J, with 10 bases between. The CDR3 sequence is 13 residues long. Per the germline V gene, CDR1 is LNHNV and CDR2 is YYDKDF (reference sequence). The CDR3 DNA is TGTGCCACCAGCAGGTCCAGTACGGAGACCCAGTACTTC. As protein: CATSRSSTETQYF.

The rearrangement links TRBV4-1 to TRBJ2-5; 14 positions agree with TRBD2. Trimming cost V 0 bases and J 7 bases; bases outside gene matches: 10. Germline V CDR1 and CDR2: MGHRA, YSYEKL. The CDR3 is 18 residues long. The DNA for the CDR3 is TGCGCCAGCAGCCAAGATCGGAGGGGACTAGCGGGGGTGGGGACCCAGTACTTC. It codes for CASSQDRRGLAGVGTQYF.

In DNA form, the CDR3 reads TGTGCCAGCAGCCGCTTTCTAAAAGCTTTCTTT. Protein product: CASSRFLKAFF. This chain connects TRBV7-3 to TRBJ1-1; D gene ambiguous. CDR1 and CDR2 from the germline V gene are SGHTA and FQGTGA. Trimming removed 5 bases at V and 9 bases at J, with 10 bases between. This CDR3 is 11 amino acids long.